This T cell receptor (beta chain) was recorded in a study of human T cells and chemical hapten exposure. Unique molecular identifiers were attached to individual cDNA molecules within the library. In the source study's methods: Counts of TCRs in each sample centred on a median of around 92,000 and extended from around 25,000 to 690,000. Each CDR3 protein is one row after TCRdb ran MiXCR on the RACE reads. TCRdb, not the original authors, processed these V and J calls. The table shows some 65,000 distinct CDR3 sequences, with approximately 6.1% occurring only once. At least ten counts were recorded for this clonotype. No antigen is known for it. This CDR3 comprises 13 residues. Germline values: CDR1 ENHRY, CDR2 SYGVKD. V trimming: 2 bases; J trimming: 5 bases; junction bases outside the gene matches: 3. Study-wide results and caveats: TCRs at high frequency, those above 1 in 1000, did not change with DPC sensitization.

Time point noted: healthy volunteer bleed at 6 weeks. Unseparated into fractions, whole blood served as the source from which total RNA was extracted. The sequence derives from a female donor in good health. Some clones in this sample may be carry-over from other donors' samples. The chain recombines TRBV10-3 with TRBJ2-7, with 7 nucleotides matching TRBD1. The specimen sequenced was whole blood. CDR3 nucleotide sequence: TGTGCCATCAGTGAGGGTGACAGGGACGAGCAGTACTTC. This codes for CAISEGDRDEQYF.